This is a list of T cell receptor beta chains from one sample in a study of blood T cell repertoires in COVID-19. Measured with immunoSEQ multiplex PCR; TCRdb has only the in-frame clones, and not every one. The repertoire has 150,000 to 200,000 clones, 84% of them found once; the top ten carry approximately 16%. The sequencing sample was made of PBMCs or T cells enriched from blood (not recorded which). Receptor source: a man over 45 who had recovered from COVID-19. Both conserved end residues are part of each CDR3. Each record gives: clone size, J gene, V gene, D gene, CDR3 DNA, CDR3 protein. D genes are given only for firm matches. A row's size may be missing; if present it is once, few, many or a size class.

.	TRBJ2-7	TRBV11-2	TRBD1	TGTGCCAGCAGCTTCCAAGGGGGACAGGTGATCTACGAGCAGTACTTC	CASSFQGGQVIYEQYF
once	TRBJ2-5	TRBV6-5	TRBD2	TGTGCCAGCCTTCAGAGCGGGGGGTCGCAAGAGACCCAGTACTTC	CASLQSGGSQETQYF
.	TRBJ1-6	TRBV4-1	.	TGCGCCAGCAGCCAAGAAGCAGGCAGGTCCTATAATTCACCCCTCCACTTT	CASSQEAGRSYNSPLHF
.	TRBJ2-7	TRBV2	.	TGTGCCAGCAGTGAATACCGCAGACTTTACGAGCAGTACTTC	CASSEYRRLYEQYF
once	TRBJ1-2	TRBV21-1	.	TGTGCCAGCAGCACCCGTGCTGTTAGTCCGGGACACTTACCCCGCTCCTCCTATGGCTACACCTTC	CASSTRAVSPGHLPRSSYGYTF
.	TRBJ2-2	TRBV30	.	TGTGCCTGGAGGGGAGAGGGCAAGCAATACGCGAACACCGGGGAGCTGTTTTTT	CAWRGEGKQYANTGELFF
few	TRBJ1-5	TRBV18	.	TGTGCCAGCTCCCCCAGTCGGGAGCAGCCCCAGCATTTT	CASSPSREQPQHF
.	TRBJ1-1	TRBV5-1	TRBD1	TGCGCCAGCAGCCCGGATGGACAGGGGTACACTGAAGCTTTCTTT	CASSPDGQGYTEAFF
.	TRBJ2-7	TRBV4-2	.	TGTGCCAGCAGCCCCGTTAGCTACGAGCAGTACTTC	CASSPVSYEQYF
.	TRBJ2-3	TRBV18	.	TGTGCCAGCTCACAAACAGCTAGCGCAGATACGCAGTATTTT	CASSQTASADTQYF
.	TRBJ2-3	TRBV21-1	.	TGTGCCAGCAGCAAACCCCCCCGGGACAGGGGCACAGATACGCAGTATTTT	CASSKPPRDRGTDTQYF
.	TRBJ1-4	TRBV4-2	TRBD1	TGTGCCAGCAGCCAAGGACTGACAGGGGGGGTTTCTGAAAAACTGTTTTTT	CASSQGLTGGVSEKLFF
.	TRBJ2-3	TRBV19	TRBD2	TGTGCCAGTAGGACTAGCGGGTCAGATACGCAGTATTTT	CASRTSGSDTQYF
.	TRBJ1-2	TRBV28	.	TGTGCCAGCAGTCCCTTTGGGCCAACCAATGGCTACACCTTC	CASSPFGPTNGYTF
once	TRBJ1-1	TRBV7-9	.	TGTGCCAGCAGCTTACTATCCGAGAACACTGAAGCTTTCTTT	CASSLLSENTEAFF
.	TRBJ1-6	TRBV10-3	.	TGTGCCATCTGGGAGGGCCCCAGCTCCTATAATTCACCCCTCCACTTT	CAIWEGPSSYNSPLHF
.	TRBJ2-1	TRBV6-5	TRBD1	TGTGCCAGCAGATTTAACAGGGGAGCAAACAATGAGCAGTTCTTC	CASRFNRGANNEQFF
.	TRBJ1-6	TRBV6-5	TRBD1	TGTGCCAGCAGTTACTCGACACAGGGGAGCTCACCCCTCCACTTT	CASSYSTQGSSPLHF
.	TRBJ1-2	TRBV5-4	TRBD1	TGTGCCAGCAGCTTGGTGGATCGGACAGGGGGCGATGGCTACACCTTC	CASSLVDRTGGDGYTF
.	TRBJ1-1	TRBV5-1	.	TGCGCCAGCAGCTTGGGAGGACTGGAGAACACTGAAGCTTTCTTT	CASSLGGLENTEAFF
few	TRBJ1-2	TRBV5-1	.	TGCGCCAGCAGCTTGGCGGTCAAGAGTAACTATGGCTACACCTTC	CASSLAVKSNYGYTF
.	TRBJ2-7	TRBV7-2	.	TGTGCCAGCAGCACACGACACTACGAGCAGTACTTC	CASSTRHYEQYF
once	TRBJ2-6	TRBV21-1	.	TGTGCCAGCAGCAAAGAATCGGTCGAAAAAAGCTCTGGGGCCAACGTCCTGACTTTC	CASSKESVEKSSGANVLTF
few	TRBJ1-2	TRBV5-5	TRBD1	TGTGCCAGCAGCTCGAACAGGGGCCCCTATGGCTACACCTTC	CASSSNRGPYGYTF
many	TRBJ2-1	TRBV6-1	TRBD1	TGTGCCAGCAGTGATCGGTTTATAGACAGGGTATATGAGCAGTTCTTC	CASSDRFIDRVYEQFF
.	TRBJ2-7	TRBV4-2	TRBD1	TGTGCCAGCAGCCAGGCGACAGGGGACTCCTACGAGCAGTACTTC	CASSQATGDSYEQYF
.	TRBJ2-5	TRBV19	.	TGTGCCAGTAGTGGGGGGGCCCTATCCCAAGAGACCCAGTACTTC	CASSGGALSQETQYF
.	TRBJ1-2	TRBV5-6	.	TGTGCCAGCACCCCCGCCGGGAACTATGGCTACACCTTC	CASTPAGNYGYTF
.	TRBJ2-7	TRBV18	.	TGTGCCAGCTCACCACCCGGGCTAGCTCAGGAGCAGTACTTC	CASSPPGLAQEQYF
.	TRBJ2-7	TRBV5-1	TRBD2	TGCGCCAGCAGCCTTAGGACTAGCGGGGGCCGTAGCTCCTACGAGCAGTACTTC	CASSLRTSGGRSSYEQYF
medium-sized	TRBJ1-2	TRBV27	TRBD1	TGTGCCAGCAGTTTAGGGGTGACAGGGGGCAGCTATGGCTACACCTTC	CASSLGVTGGSYGYTF
.	TRBJ1-1	TRBV6-5	.	TGTGCCAGCAGAGACAACAGGGAGTTCACTGAAGCTTTCTTT	CASRDNREFTEAFF
.	TRBJ2-3	TRBV6-1	.	TGTGCCAGCAGTGAAGGGGCGGGGAGCACAGATACGCAGTATTTT	CASSEGAGSTDTQYF
.	TRBJ1-6	TRBV18	.	TGTGCCAGCTCATCATGGCAGGGTGGGGATTCACCCCTCCACTTT	CASSSWQGGDSPLHF
.	TRBJ2-1	TRBV28	TRBD2	TGTGCCAGCAATTTGCTTAGCGGGGGGCTTTACAATGAGCAGTTCTTC	CASNLLSGGLYNEQFF
.	TRBJ1-5	TRBV18	.	TGTGCCAGCTCACTAGCCGGGGGCAATCAGCCCCAGCATTTT	CASSLAGGNQPQHF
.	TRBJ1-1	TRBV30	TRBD1	TGTGCCTGGAGCGTAAGGGGGCCGTGGGCTTTCTTT	CAWSVRGPWAFF
.	TRBJ2-7	TRBV3-1/TRBV3-2	.	TGTGCCAGCAGCCAAGACGCAGGGGGGTACGAGCAGTACTTC	CASSQDAGGYEQYF
.	TRBJ1-4	TRBV7-2	.	TGTGCCAGCAGCTTGGGATCGACGGGGGAAAAACTGTTTTTT	CASSLGSTGEKLFF
.	TRBJ1-3	TRBV5-1	.	TGCGCCAGCAGCTGGACAGCTAATTCTGGAAACACCATATATTTT	CASSWTANSGNTIYF
.	TRBJ2-5	TRBV5-1	.	TGCGCCAGCAGCTTGGTGTCGGCGGGGGCCCAAGAGACCCAGTACTTC	CASSLVSAGAQETQYF
.	TRBJ2-1	TRBV3-1/TRBV3-2	TRBD2	TGTGCCAGCAGCCAAGATATGGCTAGCGGGACCCTGCCTAACAATGAGCAGTTCTTC	CASSQDMASGTLPNNEQFF
.	TRBJ1-2	TRBV3-1/TRBV3-2	.	TGTGCCAGCAGCCAAGGGATCGAGGGCCCCTATGGCTACACCTTC	CASSQGIEGPYGYTF
.	TRBJ1-5	TRBV2	.	TGTGCCAGCAGGCCTACAGGGATATGGAATCAGCCCCAGCATTTT	CASRPTGIWNQPQHF